Sequencing of this T cell receptor (beta chain) was carried out in a study of shared clonotypes between healthy human individuals. Whole-study context: Per-donor plates numbered three CD4 naive, three CD4 memory, two CD8 naive and one CD8 memory.

Participating donors were healthy, HIV-negative adults free of recent acute infections or vaccinations. CD4+ cells underwent separation, giving CD45RA+ naive and CD45RA-negative memory subsets. TCRdb's copy holds only in-frame clones and misses some; the assay was immunoSEQ multiplex PCR. The sample carries over 2 million clones, around 92% recorded once. General observations from the study: It was observed that 5% to 6.5% of naive CD4 clonotypes were shared across a handful of donors.

As for this clone: Its antigen is as yet unknown.

The germline V gene has CDR1 MNHEY and CDR2 SMNVEV (reference sequence). The V and J ends lost 2 bases and 3 bases respectively, with 13 bases between them. The CDR3 spans 15 residues. This chain joins TRBV27 and TRBJ1-1, with D possibly being TRBD1 (5 bases). Sequenced sample: naive CD4+ T cells from PBMCs. Stated subset: CD45RA+ positively selected. The clonotype originates from a man aged 18 to 29 in good health. Some clones in this sample may be carry-over from other donors' samples. CDR3 protein: CASSLGGSRYTEAFF. CDR3 DNA: TGTGCCAGCAGTTTAGGGGGTAGTCGGTACACTGAAGCTTTCTTT.